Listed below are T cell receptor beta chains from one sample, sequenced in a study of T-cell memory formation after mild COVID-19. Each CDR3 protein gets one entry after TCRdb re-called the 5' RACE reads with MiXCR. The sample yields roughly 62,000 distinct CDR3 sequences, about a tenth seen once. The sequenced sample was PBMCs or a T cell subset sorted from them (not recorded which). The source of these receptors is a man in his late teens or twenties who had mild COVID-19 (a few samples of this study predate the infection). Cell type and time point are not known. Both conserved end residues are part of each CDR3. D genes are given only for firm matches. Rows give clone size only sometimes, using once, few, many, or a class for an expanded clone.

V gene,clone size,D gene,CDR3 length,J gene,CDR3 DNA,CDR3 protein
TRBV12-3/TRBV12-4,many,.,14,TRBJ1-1,TGTGCCAGCATTGGGGGGGCGTTAGGCACTGAAGCTTTCTTT,CASIGGALGTEAFF
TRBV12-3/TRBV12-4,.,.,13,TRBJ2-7,TGTGCCAGCAACCGGGGGCCCTCCTACGAGCAGTACTTC,CASNRGPSYEQYF
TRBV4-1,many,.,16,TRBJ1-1,TGCGCCAGCAGCCAAGAGGGCCGGGGTGGGAGCACTGAAGCTTTCTTT,CASSQEGRGGSTEAFF
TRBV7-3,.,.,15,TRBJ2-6,TGTGCCAGCAGCTCTGGACATGCTGGGGCCAACGTCCTGACTTTC,CASSSGHAGANVLTF
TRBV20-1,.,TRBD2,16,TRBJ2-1,TGCAGTGCTAGCGCTCATAGCGGGGGGCTAAACAATGAGCAGTTCTTC,CSASAHSGGLNNEQFF
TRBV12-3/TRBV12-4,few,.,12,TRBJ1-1,TGTGCCAGCAGTCCCCCAGGGATCTCAGCTTTCTTT,CASSPPGISAFF
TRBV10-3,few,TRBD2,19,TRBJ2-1,TGTGCCATCAGTGCAGGACTAGCGGGGGGCGGTAGCTCCTACAATGAGCAGTTCTTC,CAISAGLAGGGSSYNEQFF
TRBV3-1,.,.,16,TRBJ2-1,TGTGCCAGCAGCCAAAGCCACGGTAGATCCTACAATGAGCAGTTCTTC,CASSQSHGRSYNEQFF
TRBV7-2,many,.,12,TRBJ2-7,TGTGCCAGCAGCTTAGTGGGATACGAGCAGTACTTC,CASSLVGYEQYF
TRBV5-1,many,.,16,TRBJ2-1,TGCGCCAGCAGCTTGGCCCGGCAGGGGTATGGCAATGAGCAGTTCTTC,CASSLARQGYGNEQFF